Listed here are 25 T cell receptor beta chains from one sample, sequenced in a study of blood T cell repertoires in COVID-19. Profiled with immunoSEQ multiplex PCR; TCRdb holds only in-frame clones, not every one. The sample lists roughly 150,000 clones, around four fifths occurring once. Sequencing was performed on PBMCs or T cells enriched from blood (not recorded which). The receptors stem from a woman aged 45-65 years who had recovered from COVID-19.

CDR3 region: CASSLLATSYHEQYF. DNA for the CDR3: TGTGCCAGCAGTTTACTAGCGACTAGCTACCACGAGCAGTACTTC. The V gene is TRBV28, the J gene TRBJ2-7, with TRBD2 identical over 7 bases. This CDR3 is 15 amino acids long. Germline V gene lookup returns CDR1 MDHEN and CDR2 SYDVKM. V was clipped by 2 bases and J by 5 bases; unmatched bases: 9.

The J gene is TRBJ1-1, the V gene TRBV5-4, with D perhaps matching TRBD1 (5 bases). This CDR3 has 15 residues. CDR1 and CDR2 from the germline V gene are SGHNT and YYREEE (reference sequence). Trimming stripped 6 bases from V and 0 bases from J, with 15 bases between. In DNA, the CDR3 is TGTGCCAGCACTACGGCCGACAGAATGAACACTGAAGCTTTCTTT. This translates into CASTTADRMNTEAFF.

This clone was counted once. The chain recombines TRBV5-5 with TRBJ2-5; possibly TRBD2 for D (5 bases). The germline gives CDR1 SGHKS, CDR2 YYEKEE (reference sequence). V was trimmed by 0 bases and J by 5 bases, leaving 14 bases between them. The CDR3 length is 15 residues. This CDR3 reads CASSLVPTTAETQYF. Written as DNA, the CDR3 is TGTGCCAGCAGCTTGGTTCCGACTACTGCTGAGACCCAGTACTTC.

About this clone: The same CDR3 arises from other DNA sequences in this sample as well. The CDR3 sequence: CASSLEPMNTEAFF. For the CDR3, the DNA is TGCGCCAGCAGCTTGGAGCCCATGAACACTGAAGCTTTCTTT. The chain is built from TRBV5-1 and TRBJ1-1; D is uncertain. In germline, CDR1 is SGHRS, CDR2 YFSETQ. Trimming removed 0 bases at V and 0 bases at J, with 6 bases between. The CDR3 totals 14 residues.

The genes are TRBV9 and TRBJ2-2; 7 bases line up with TRBD2. Trimming took 0 bases from V and 5 from J; bases not matched to a gene: 10. CDR1 SGDLS and CDR2 YYNGEE come from the germline V gene. This CDR3 comprises 17 residues. DNA for the CDR3: TGTGCCAGCAGCGTAGCTTATAGCGGGCGGGGGACCGGGGAGCTGTTTTTT. It codes for CASSVAYSGRGTGELFF.

The chain employs TRBV24-1 and TRBJ2-1; tentatively, D is TRBD2 (6 bases). In germline, CDR1 is KGHDR, CDR2 SFDVKD. V was clipped by 1 base and J by 12 bases, with 12 bases between them. The CDR3 spans 13 residues. CDR3 loop: CATSDFSGEGQFF. In nucleotides, the CDR3 is TGTGCCACCAGTGATTTTTCGGGGGAAGGGCAGTTCTTC.

This chain links TRBV20-1 with TRBJ1-1; 7 bases match TRBD1. Per germline, CDR1 DFQATT and CDR2 SNEGSKA (reference sequence). The J segment lost 1 base and the V segment lost 3 bases, leaving 5 bases of the junction unmatched. This CDR3 has 14 amino acids. DNA for the CDR3: TGCAGTGCTAGTCCACAGGGGCGGAACACTGAAGCTTTCTTT. Encoded protein: CSASPQGRNTEAFF.

The J gene is TRBJ1-5, the V gene TRBV30; D possibly corresponds to TRBD1 (5 bases). CDR3 length: 14 residues. Looked up from germline, CDR1 is GTSNPN and CDR2 is SVGIG (reference sequence). The V end was cut by 4 bases, the J end by 0 bases, with 10 bases between. CDR3 sequence: CAWNRDSSNQPQHF. CDR3 nucleotides: TGTGCCTGGAATCGTGACAGTAGCAATCAGCCCCAGCATTTT.

The chain uses TRBV5-6 and TRBJ1-2, with a weak D call TRBD1 (5 bases). Germline lookup yields CDR1 SGHDT and CDR2 YYEEEE. V shed 4 bases and J shed 1 base, with 8 bases lying between them. There are 13 residues in the CDR3. Written as DNA, the CDR3 is TGTGCCAGCAGCCGGACACTTAACTATGGCTACACCTTC. Amino acids: CASSRTLNYGYTF.

The rearrangement uses TRBV6-5 and TRBJ2-7, with 7 bases fitting TRBD2. This CDR3 is built from 15 residues. V trimming: 6 bases; J trimming: 3 bases; junction bases outside the gene matches: 11. Per the germline V gene, CDR1 is MNHEY and CDR2 is SVGAGI. CDR3 DNA: TGTGCCAGCAGCGTCGATGAGCGGGGCGTCTACGAGCAGTACGTC. Translation gives CASSVDERGVYEQYV.

V gene TRBV9 combines with J gene TRBJ2-5; 10 nucleotides match TRBD2. This CDR3 has 14 amino acids. Germline loops: CDR1 SGDLS, CDR2 YYNGEE. The V segment lost 6 bases and the J segment 3 bases; nucleotides outside the gene matches: 5. The CDR3 protein is CASNDGLAEETQYF. The CDR3 DNA is TGTGCCAGCAATGATGGACTAGCGGAAGAGACCCAGTACTTC.

The V gene is TRBV6-1, the J gene TRBJ2-1; D uncertain. Trimming cost V 2 bases and J 3 bases, with 14 bases left between them. The CDR3 covers 16 residues. Germline V gives CDR1 MNHNS, CDR2 SASEGT. CDR3 nucleotide sequence: TGTGCCAGCAGTGAATCGCCCGGTGCTGTCTACAATGAGCAGTTCTTC. Its translation: CASSESPGAVYNEQFF.

The CDR3 reads CASSLKTGSGNTIYF. The DNA for the CDR3 is TGTGCCAGCAGCTTGAAAACAGGGAGCGGAAACACCATATATTTT. The chain carries TRBV5-4 and TRBJ1-3, with D possibly matching TRBD1 (6 bases). Deletions cut 1 base from V and 4 bases from J, with 12 bases between. Germline-derived CDR1 and CDR2 are SGHNT and YYREEE (reference sequence). The CDR3 contains 15 residues.

This clone was observed a single time. DNA for the CDR3: TGTGCCAGCGGCCTCTTGGCCCATGAGACCCAGTACTTC. It is translated as CASGLLAHETQYF. The genes are TRBV12-3 or TRBV12-4 and TRBJ2-5; D is unresolved. The CDR3 is 13 amino acids. V lost 8 bases and J 5 bases, leaving 15 bases between the germline ends.

The V gene is TRBV4-1, the J gene TRBJ1-2; possible D gene TRBD1, 6 bases. Germline loops: CDR1 MGHRA, CDR2 YSYEKL. The CDR3 runs to 14 residues. V gave up 2 bases and J gave up 2 bases, with 9 bases separating them. The CDR3 coding sequence is TGCGCCAGCAGCCAACCAGGGGACAACTATGGCTACACCTTC. Translating gives CASSQPGDNYGYTF.

The chain employs TRBV3-1 (or the pseudogene TRBV3-2) and TRBJ1-1, with D tentatively TRBD1 (6 bases). Germline CDR1 LGHDT, CDR2 YNNKEL (reference sequence). This CDR3 spans 14 amino acids. V was cut by 7 bases and J by 4 bases, with 16 bases left in between. The CDR3: CASTLNRGGTEAFF. As DNA, the CDR3 is TGTGCCAGCACCCTAAATAGGGGGGGCACTGAAGCTTTCTTT.

In DNA form, the CDR3 reads TGTGCCAGCAGCCCTCCCCTGACTAGCGGGGGGGCCCCAGATACGCAGTATTTT. This codes for CASSPPLTSGGAPDTQYF. The rearrangement uses TRBV28 and TRBJ2-3; 14 bases align to TRBD2. The CDR3 covers 18 residues. CDR1 MDHEN and CDR2 SYDVKM come from the germline V gene. With V trimmed by 6 bases and J by 4 bases, 12 bases remained unmatched.

This clone appeared once. The V and J genes are TRBV4-2 and TRBJ1-2, with TRBD1 as a possible D gene (5 bases). V was shortened by 0 bases and J by 2 bases, with 13 bases between the two germline ends. CDR1 is LGHNA and CDR2 is YNFKEQ in the germline V gene. The CDR3 extends over 16 amino acids. CDR3 protein: CASSQDIRGGNYGYTF. The CDR3 DNA reads as TGTGCCAGCAGCCAAGATATTAGGGGAGGGAACTATGGCTACACCTTC.

In DNA, the CDR3 is TGTGCCAGCAGCACCCTCGGGACTACTGGAAACACCATATATTTT. Protein sequence: CASSTLGTTGNTIYF. The V gene is TRBV7-2, the J gene TRBJ1-3, with a tentative D call TRBD1 (5 bases). Trimming removed 5 bases at V and 2 bases at J, with 13 bases between. Per the germline V gene, CDR1 is SGHTA and CDR2 is FQGNSA. CDR3 size: 15 residues.

This chain uses TRBV11-3 with TRBJ2-3; a possible D gene is TRBD1 (5 bases). Trimming cost V 3 bases and J 5 bases, with 9 bases left between them. Germline assignment: CDR1 SGHNT and CDR2 YENEEA. This CDR3 is 13 amino acids long. As DNA, the CDR3 is TGTGCCAGCAGCTTTGCAGGGCAAGATACGCAGTATTTT. It encodes CASSFAGQDTQYF. The variable domain in full, with the rest retrieved from reference TRBV11-3 and TRBJ2-3, is EAGVVQSPRYKIIEKKQPVAFWCNPISGHNTLYWYLQNLGQGPELLIRYENEEAVDDSQLPKDRFSAERLKGVDSTLKIQPAELGDSAVYLCASSFAGQDTQYFGPGTRLTVL.

The chain employs TRBV14 and TRBJ2-3; D gene uncertain. The CDR3 is made up of 16 amino acids. V was shortened by 0 bases and J by 0 bases, with 10 bases between the two germline ends. CDR1 and CDR2 from the germline V gene are SGHDN and FVKESK. The CDR3 protein is CASSQDFRGSTDTQYF. The CDR3 DNA sequence: TGTGCCAGCAGCCAAGATTTCAGAGGAAGCACAGATACGCAGTATTTT. The complete variable domain, with remaining parts taken from reference TRBV14 and TRBJ2-3, reads EAGVTQFPSHSVIEKGQTVTLRCDPISGHDNLYWYRRVMGKEIKFLLHFVKESKQDESGMPNNRFLAERTGGTYSTLKVQPAELEDSGVYFCASSQDFRGSTDTQYFGPGTRLTVL.

This clone has just a few counts. The J gene is TRBJ1-2, the V gene TRBV9; possibly TRBD1 for D (6 bases). The CDR3 is made up of 14 amino acids. Deletions cut 4 bases from V and 3 bases from J, with 13 bases between. Germline-derived CDR1 and CDR2 are SGDLS and YYNGEE. The CDR3 reads CASSQGFLDYGYTF. The CDR3 bases are TGTGCCAGCAGCCAGGGGTTTCTCGACTATGGCTACACCTTC.

V gene TRBV10-2 combines with J gene TRBJ2-2; 7 bases fit TRBD1. After removal of 5 bases from V and 1 base from J, the junction contained 4 bases not matched to a gene. The CDR3 spans 15 residues. The germline CDR1 and CDR2 sequences are WSHSY and SAAADI. The CDR3 sequence: CASSFGTVNTGELFF. The CDR3 DNA sequence: TGCGCCAGCAGTTTCGGGACAGTGAACACCGGGGAGCTGTTTTTT.

CDR3 loop: CASSQEGRGGDQPQHF. CDR3 DNA: TGCGCCAGCAGCCAAGAGGGCAGGGGAGGGGATCAGCCCCAGCATTTT. V gene TRBV4-1 combines with J gene TRBJ1-5, with D perhaps TRBD1 (6 bases). The CDR3 extends over 16 amino acids. Germline CDR1 is MGHRA and CDR2 is YSYEKL. Trimming took 0 bases from V and 5 from J, leaving 14 bases between them.

This chain joins TRBV7-2 and TRBJ2-1; the D gene is possibly TRBD2 (6 bases). Trimming cost V 0 bases and J 9 bases, with 12 bases left between them. CDR1 is SGHTA, CDR2 FQGNSA, per germline. The CDR3 length is 14 residues. This CDR3 is CASSLARRRGEQFF. CDR3 DNA sequence: TGTGCCAGCAGCTTAGCGCGGAGGCGGGGTGAGCAGTTCTTC.